These 11 T cell receptor beta chains share one sample of origin, sequenced in a study of shared clonotypes between healthy human individuals. This table comes from immunoSEQ multiplex PCR, and its TCRdb copy is limited to in-frame clones, with some not included. The table includes about 960,000 clones, over 60% detected once. Sequencing was performed on memory CD4+ T cells sorted from blood. As for subset: CD45RA-negative fraction. All receptors come from a young man in good health.

The rearrangement joins TRBV2 to TRBJ1-2, with D unresolved. The CDR3 totals 13 residues. Germline V lookup: CDR1 SNHLY, CDR2 FYNNEI. V lost 4 bases, J lost 3 bases, and 9 bases lay in between. CDR3 amino acids: CASSVRGDYGYTF. The CDR3 nucleotides are TGTGCCAGCAGTGTTCGGGGAGACTATGGCTACACCTTC.

The V and J genes are TRBV6-6 and TRBJ2-1, with 7 nucleotides matching TRBD1. With V trimmed by 0 bases and J by 9 bases, 5 bases remained unmatched. Per the germline V gene, CDR1 is MNHNY and CDR2 is SVGAGI (reference sequence). The CDR3 is 14 residues long. In nucleotides, the CDR3 is TGTGCCAGCAGTTACTCTGGACAGGTCCCTGAGCAGTTCTTC. It is translated as CASSYSGQVPEQFF.

This chain uses TRBV10-1 with TRBJ2-6; no clear D. With 3 bases removed from V and 4 bases from J, the gap between germline ends came to 4 bases. Germline values: CDR1 WNHNN, CDR2 SYGVQD (reference sequence). The CDR3 is 13 residues long. The CDR3 here is CASSDGGANVLTF. Here the CDR3 DNA reads TGCGCCAGCAGTGATGGAGGGGCCAACGTCCTGACTTTC.

About this clone: Germline and junction disagree at one end, which may indicate a read error. The J gene is TRBJ2-7, the V gene TRBV7-2; D ambiguous. Per germline, CDR1 SGHTA and CDR2 FQGNSA. The CDR3 loop spans 15 amino acids. CDR3: CASRLGAVERGEQYF. The CDR3 coding sequence is TGTGCCAGCAGATTAGGCGCCGTGGAAAGAGGCGAGCAGTACTTC.

This chain links TRBV7-9 with TRBJ2-7; D unclear. Trimming stripped 2 bases from V and 1 base from J, with 15 bases between. The CDR3 is 16 residues long. Germline V gene lookup returns CDR1 SEHNR and CDR2 FQNEAQ (reference sequence). CDR3 sequence reads: CASSLKGVGDSYEQYF. For the CDR3, the DNA is TGTGCCAGCAGCTTAAAAGGTGTTGGGGATTCCTACGAGCAGTACTTC.

The chain employs TRBV7-9 and TRBJ1-1, with TRBD1 as a possible D gene (5 bases). The V end lost 6 bases, the J end lost 0 bases, and 11 bases lay between the germline ends. Per germline, CDR1 SEHNR and CDR2 FQNEAQ (reference sequence). The CDR3 has 14 amino acids. CDR3 DNA: TGTGCCAGCAGTTTCGACAGTATGAACACTGAAGCTTTCTTT. As protein: CASSFDSMNTEAFF. Based on the CDR3 plus reference TRBV7-9 and TRBJ1-1, the full variable domain is DTGVSQNPRHKITKRGQNVTFRCDPISEHNRLYWYRQTLGQGPEFLTYFQNEAQLEKSRLLSDRFSAERPKGSFSTLEIQRTEQGDSAMYLCASSFDSMNTEAFFGQGTRLTVV.

The rearrangement links TRBV10-3 to TRBJ2-7; 7 bases agree with TRBD1. CDR1 and CDR2 (germline): ENHRY, SYGVKD. This CDR3 contains 14 residues. V lost 6 bases and J lost 0; bases outside the gene matches: 5. The CDR3 loop reads CAIREQGISYEQYF. The CDR3 DNA follows: TGTGCCATCAGAGAACAGGGGATCTCCTACGAGCAGTACTTC.

V and J are TRBV7-2 and TRBJ2-7; D may be TRBD2 (5 bases). This CDR3 comprises 15 residues. V was pared by 4 bases and J by 7 bases, with 20 bases between. Germline CDR1 SGHTA, CDR2 FQGNSA. CDR3 DNA: TGTGCCAGCAGCTCTCATGCGGCTCTACAGCGGGAGCAGTACTTC. Amino acid sequence: CASSSHAALQREQYF.

This chain links TRBV29-1 with TRBJ1-1, with D unclear. The V gene's germline CDR1 is SQVTM and CDR2 ANQGSEA. The CDR3 loop spans 13 amino acids. V lost 3 bases and J lost 2, with 10 bases in between. DNA for the CDR3: TGCAGCGTTGAGAACACAAAAAACACTGAAGCTTTCTTT. It encodes CSVENTKNTEAFF.

The chain couples TRBV15 to TRBJ2-2; a weak D match, TRBD1 (9 bases). Germline values: CDR1 LNHNV, CDR2 YYDKDF (reference sequence). V was clipped by 6 bases and J by 5 bases, with 16 bases between them. The length of the CDR3 is 15 residues. For the CDR3, the DNA is TGTGCCACCAGGCGGGAGGACAGGGGAACCGGGGAGCTGTTTTTT. Translation gives CATRREDRGTGELFF.

The chain uses TRBV9 and TRBJ2-7; maybe TRBD2 (6 bases). The CDR3 is made up of 15 amino acids. Germline values: CDR1 SGDLS, CDR2 YYNGEE. V dropped 0 bases and J dropped 3 bases, with 13 bases sitting between them. CDR3 sequence reads: CASSVGPGLHYEQYF. CDR3 DNA: TGTGCCAGCAGCGTAGGCCCAGGACTACACTACGAGCAGTACTTC.